This T cell receptor beta chain was retrieved from a study of OX40 agonist ivuxolimab in advanced cancers. Study as a whole: Among those treated, three patients had partial responses, one with hepatocellular carcinoma and two with cutaneous melanoma. Notes on the study in general: The study found that CD8+ T cells averaged more expanded clones than CD4+. Low levels of normalized T-cell clonal expansion also appeared in some nonresponders. Among expanded peripheral T cells, antigen specificity went undetermined.

Assay used: immunoSEQ multiplex PCR; TCRdb lists only in-frame clones, some missing. This table has about 86,000 clones, around nine tenths appearing once. Germline lookup yields CDR1 SGHNT and CDR2 YENEEA. The CDR3 is 13 amino acids. V lost 3 bases to trimming and J lost 2 bases, with 7 bases between them. A remark on this clone: Its antigen is unidentified.

Sequencing was performed on CD4+ or CD8+ T cells sorted from blood, taken in a trial of the OX40 agonist ivuxolimab. This receptor was taken from an adult with an advanced solid tumor such as melanoma, head and neck, liver or kidney cancer. The chain has TRBV11-3 and TRBJ1-1; D perhaps matches TRBD1 (6 bases). CDR3: CASSLGANTEAFF. As DNA, the CDR3 is TGTGCCAGCAGCTTGGGGGCTAACACTGAAGCTTTCTTT.